The clone carrying this TCR beta chain was picked up many times. Its antigen is currently unknown. The entry originates in a study of early T cells in non-severe SARS-CoV-2 infection. Study as a whole: The input, bulk RNA from unsorted whole blood, was sequenced, and chains were unpaired. Whole-study findings and limits: VDJdb matches were skewed toward anti-spike CD8 T cell responses.

Unique molecular identifiers (one per individual cDNA molecule) were attached. TCRdb reprocessed the 5' RACE reads via MiXCR and lists one record per CDR3 protein. Of some 32,000 distinct CDR3 sequences detected, 3% to 5% appear once; the ten largest clones hold approximately 8.2%. The TCR comes from an adult who was a healthcare worker with PCR-confirmed SARS-CoV-2 infection or an uninfected control (not recorded which). The source material was whole blood.

The DNA of the CDR3 is TGCGCCAGCAGTGAGGTCCAAAGACACACTGAAGCTTTCTTT. Amino acids: CASSEVQRHTEAFF. J is TRBJ1-1 and V is TRBV10-2; D unresolved. Germline CDR1 is WSHSY and CDR2 is SAAADI. V lost 2 bases, J lost 3 bases, and 10 bases lay in between. CDR3 length: 14 residues.